A single sample is the source of the 14 T cell receptor beta chains below, sequenced in a study of shared clonotypes between healthy human individuals. Only in-frame clones appear in the TCRdb table, and some are missing; sequencing was by immunoSEQ multiplex PCR. The sample lists roughly 2.5 million clones, roughly nine tenths seen once, with 0.11% to 0.15% in the top ten. What was sequenced was naive CD4+ T cells sorted from blood. Subset meaning: CD45RA+ positively selected. These receptor sequences come from a young man in good health.

The V call is TRBV5-4, the J call TRBJ1-2, with 8 bases fitting TRBD1. The CDR3 is 14 amino acids. Germline lookup yields CDR1 SGHNT and CDR2 YYREEE (reference sequence). V lost 4 bases, J lost 0 bases, and 2 bases stayed unmatched. The CDR3 sequence: CASSRDRPNYGYTF. CDR3 DNA sequence: TGTGCCAGCAGCCGGGACAGGCCTAACTATGGCTACACCTTC.

Regarding this clone: The same CDR3 arises from other DNA sequences in this sample as well. This chain links TRBV7-9 with TRBJ2-2; possible D gene TRBD1, 6 bases. Trimming took 1 base from V and 3 from J, leaving 9 bases between them. Looked up from germline, CDR1 is SEHNR and CDR2 is FQNEAQ (reference sequence). This CDR3 is built from 15 residues. The CDR3 DNA reads TGTGCCAGCAGCTTAGTTGGGGGCCACACCGGGGAGCTGTTTTTT. Translating it yields CASSLVGGHTGELFF.

The V gene is TRBV7-2, the J gene TRBJ2-7; TRBD2 agrees at 9 bases. The CDR3 runs to 15 residues. V gave up 5 bases and J gave up 5 bases; unmatched junction bases: 10. The germline CDR1 and CDR2 sequences are SGHTA and FQGNSA. CDR3 residues: CASSTGTSISNEQYF. The CDR3 DNA reads as TGTGCCAGCAGCACCGGGACTAGCATTAGCAACGAGCAGTACTTC.

This chain uses TRBV10-3 with TRBJ2-1; 7 nucleotides line up with TRBD1. This CDR3 spans 13 amino acids. With 4 bases clipped from V and 3 bases from J, the junction kept 0 bases outside the gene matches. Germline V gene sequence: CDR1 ENHRY, CDR2 SYGVKD. CDR3 DNA: TGTGCCATCAGTGGGGACAGCTACAATGAGCAGTTCTTC. This translates into CAISGDSYNEQFF.

This rearrangement joins TRBV4-1 to TRBJ2-7; D not certain. The CDR3 is 15 residues long. Between the trimmed V and J ends, which lost 0 bases and 3 bases, there was a span of 12 bases. Per germline, CDR1 MGHRA and CDR2 YSYEKL. CDR3 sequence reads: CASSQEAWAVYEQYF. The CDR3 DNA follows: TGCGCCAGCAGCCAAGAAGCCTGGGCGGTCTACGAGCAGTACTTC.

The rearrangement links TRBV9 to TRBJ2-2; TRBD2 is a possible D gene (5 bases). This CDR3 comprises 18 residues. V gave up 0 bases and J gave up 1 base, with 16 bases separating them. Germline CDR1 is SGDLS and CDR2 is YYNGEE. CDR3: CASSVAGNIALNTGELFF. The CDR3 region has the DNA TGTGCCAGCAGCGTAGCCGGGAACATAGCCCTGAACACCGGGGAGCTGTTTTTT.

J is TRBJ2-7 and V is TRBV9; maybe TRBD2 (6 bases). The V end was cut by 4 bases, the J end by 3 bases, with 14 bases between. The CDR3 consists of 14 residues. CDR1 SGDLS and CDR2 YYNGEE come from the germline V gene. The CDR3 reads CASSPNRGNYEQYF. Here the CDR3 DNA reads TGTGCCAGCAGCCCCAATCGGGGGAACTACGAGCAGTACTTC.

The genes are TRBV11-2 and TRBJ1-3, with 10 bases aligning to TRBD1. Germline V gene data show CDR1 as SGHAT and CDR2 as FQNNGV. This CDR3 is 15 amino acids long. J gave up 3 bases and V 3 bases, and 2 bases lay outside the gene matches. The CDR3 spells CASSLTGGHGNTIYF. CDR3 bases: TGTGCCAGCAGCTTGACAGGGGGCCATGGAAACACCATATATTTT.

The chain joins TRBV11-2 to TRBJ2-7; D is undetermined. There are 11 residues in the CDR3. V was clipped by 4 bases and J by 6 bases, with 7 bases between them. Germline assignment: CDR1 SGHAT and CDR2 FQNNGV. Written as DNA, the CDR3 is TGTGCCAGCAGCTCCGCCGTCGAGCAGTACTTC. Its translation: CASSSAVEQYF.

The chain joins TRBV5-1 to TRBJ2-3; D gene ambiguous. The CDR3 has 14 residues. Germline V gene data show CDR1 as SGHRS and CDR2 as YFSETQ. Trimming removed 6 bases from V and 6 bases from J, with 17 bases in between. The CDR3 coding sequence is TGCGCCAGCACATACGGAAGCCCTGGGGATACGCAGTATTTT. Its translation is CASTYGSPGDTQYF. The full variable domain, its missing parts supplied by reference TRBV5-1 and TRBJ2-3, is KAGVTQTPRYLIKTRGQQVTLSCSPISGHRSVSWYQQTPGQGLQFLFEYFSETQRNKGNFPGRFSGRQFSNSRSEMNVSTLELGDSALYLCASTYGSPGDTQYFGPGTRLTVL.

The V call is TRBV2, the J call TRBJ2-1, with 7 positions matching TRBD2. V gave up 7 bases and J gave up 0 bases; unmatched junction bases: 9. Germline V gene data show CDR1 as SNHLY and CDR2 as FYNNEI. The CDR3 extends over 16 amino acids. CDR3 sequence reads: CASKSAGARSYNEQFF. CDR3 coding DNA: TGTGCCAGCAAATCCGCGGGAGCCCGCTCCTACAATGAGCAGTTCTTC. The full variable domain, with the rest looked up from reference TRBV2 and TRBJ2-1, is EPEVTQTPSHQVTQMGQEVILRCVPISNHLYFYWYRQILGQKVEFLVSFYNNEISEKSEIFDDQFSVERPDGSNFTLKIRSTKLEDSAMYFCASKSAGARSYNEQFFGPGTRLTVL.

The chain has TRBV5-1 and TRBJ1-2, with 9 nucleotides matching TRBD1. This CDR3 has 17 residues. Losses at the gene ends were 0 bases for V and 2 bases for J; bases not matched to a gene: 8. Germline assignment: CDR1 SGHRS and CDR2 YFSETQ. The CDR3 loop reads CASSLVTGGRENYGYTF. The CDR3 DNA follows: TGCGCCAGCAGCTTGGTCACAGGGGGCCGGGAAAACTATGGCTACACCTTC.

The chain joins TRBV7-8 to TRBJ1-2; D is undetermined. In germline, CDR1 is SGHVS, CDR2 FQNEAQ. This CDR3 is built from 13 residues. Between the trimmed V and J ends, which lost 7 bases and 0 bases, there was a span of 9 bases. The CDR3 DNA sequence: TGTGCCAGCACCCCCCGCTCTAACTATGGCTACACCTTC. This gives the protein CASTPRSNYGYTF.

Turning to this clone: This sample also contains other DNA sequences that code for the same CDR3. The CDR3 sequence: CASSLARDRGSDTQYF. The CDR3, as DNA: TGTGCCAGCAGCTTAGCCCGGGACAGGGGCTCAGATACGCAGTATTTT. J is TRBJ2-3 and V is TRBV7-2, with 10 bases lining up with TRBD1. This CDR3 comprises 16 residues. Germline lookup yields CDR1 SGHTA and CDR2 FQGNSA. The ends lost 0 bases at V and 4 bases at J; junction bases unmatched: 4.